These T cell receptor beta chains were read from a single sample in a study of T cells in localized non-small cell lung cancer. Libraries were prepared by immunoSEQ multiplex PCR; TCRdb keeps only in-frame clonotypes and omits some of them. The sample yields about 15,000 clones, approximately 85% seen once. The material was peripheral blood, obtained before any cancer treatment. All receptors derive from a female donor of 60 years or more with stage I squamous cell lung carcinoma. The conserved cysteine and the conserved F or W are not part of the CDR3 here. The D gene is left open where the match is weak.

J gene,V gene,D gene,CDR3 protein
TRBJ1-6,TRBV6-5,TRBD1,ASSRQGENSPLH
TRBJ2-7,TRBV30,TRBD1,AWNQGQPSSYEQY
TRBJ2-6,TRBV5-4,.,ASSAAQISGANVLT
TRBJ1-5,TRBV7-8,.,ASSIRGRAQH
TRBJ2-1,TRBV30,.,AWSVLGDEQF
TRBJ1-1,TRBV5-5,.,ASSTQDMNTEAF
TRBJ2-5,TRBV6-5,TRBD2,ASSFGREETQY
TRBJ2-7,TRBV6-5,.,ASSESSYEQY
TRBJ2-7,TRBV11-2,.,ASSPTGNRNEQY
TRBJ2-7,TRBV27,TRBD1,ASSTPDRGGYYEQY
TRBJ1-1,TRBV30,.,AWSSIGLNTEAF
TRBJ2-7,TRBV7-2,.,ASSLGGQGYEQY
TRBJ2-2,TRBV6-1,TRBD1,ASSEWTGGRTGELF
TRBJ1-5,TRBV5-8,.,ASIPSGPNQPQH
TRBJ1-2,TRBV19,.,ASSMGGRDYGYT
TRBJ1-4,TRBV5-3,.,ASSLRREDEKLF
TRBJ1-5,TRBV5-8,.,ASSSGALSNQPQH
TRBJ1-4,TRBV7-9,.,ASSSVNEKLF